A selection of T cell receptor beta chains follows, all from one sample in a study of shared clonotypes between healthy human individuals. Data came from immunoSEQ multiplex PCR; TCRdb stores just in-frame clones and leaves some out. The sample holds 750,000 to 1,000,000 clones; around 92% are singletons and the top ten take approximately 25%. Specimen: naive CD8+ T cells sorted from blood. Receptors were obtained from a man aged 25-40 years in good health. Both conserved end residues are part of each CDR3. The D gene is left open where the match is weak. Clone size is not always given. Where it is, it says once, few, many or a class for expanded clones.

d_gene	abundance	j_gene	v_gene	CDR3nt	CDR3aa
TRBD2	NA	TRBJ2-2	TRBV19	TGTGCCAGTAGTATCGAGGGGACTAGCGGGTCCAACACCGGGGAGCTGTTTTTT	CASSIEGTSGSNTGELFF
NA	once	TRBJ2-7	TRBV7-9	TGTGCCAGCAGTTTTGGGCCGCGAGCCTACGAGCAGTACTTC	CASSFGPRAYEQYF
TRBD2	NA	TRBJ2-7	TRBV27	TGTGCCAGCAGTCCGGGACTAGTCTTCCACGAGCAGTACTTC	CASSPGLVFHEQYF
TRBD2	NA	TRBJ2-2	TRBV4-1	TGCGCCAGCAGAACACTAGCGGGAGGGGACACCGGGGAGCTGTTTTTT	CASRTLAGGDTGELFF
NA	NA	TRBJ2-1	TRBV6-6	TGTGCCAGCAGTTACACCGACAATGAGCAGTTCTTC	CASSYTDNEQFF
NA	NA	TRBJ2-7	TRBV23-1	TGCGCCAGCACTCACAAACCAACCTACGAGCAGTACTTC	CASTHKPTYEQYF
NA	NA	TRBJ2-7	TRBV11-2	TGTGCCAGCAGCCCCACGGACACAGTGTTTCTCGAGCAGTACTTC	CASSPTDTVFLEQYF
TRBD2	NA	TRBJ2-2	TRBV9	TGTGCCAGCAGCGTAGCTGCGGGAGGGCGCAGCACCGGGGAGCTGTTTTTT	CASSVAAGGRSTGELFF
TRBD2	NA	TRBJ2-7	TRBV5-1	TGCGCCAGCAGCACGTGGACTAGCGGGGATACTACCTACGAGCAGTACTTC	CASSTWTSGDTTYEQYF
TRBD2	NA	TRBJ2-1	TRBV19	TGTGCCAGTAGTACGTACTCGGCTAGCGGGAGGATACATGAGCAGTTCTTC	CASSTYSASGRIHEQFF
TRBD1	once	TRBJ2-7	TRBV5-4	TGTGCCAGCAGCCCCGGGACAGGGGGCCCCTACGAGCAGTACTTC	CASSPGTGGPYEQYF
NA	once	TRBJ2-7	TRBV6-6	TGTGCCAGCAGCGACAGTTACGAGCAGTACTTC	CASSDSYEQYF
NA	NA	TRBJ2-7	TRBV11-3	TGTGCCAGCAGCAGCGGGACAGGACCAACCTACGAGCAGTACTTC	CASSSGTGPTYEQYF
TRBD2	NA	TRBJ2-2	TRBV7-7	TGTGCCACGGGACTAGCGGGGAACACCGGGGAGCTGTTTTTT	CATGLAGNTGELFF
NA	NA	TRBJ1-2	TRBV13	TGTGCCAGCAGCTTAGGGACAGCTGGGTCTGGGCACGGCTACACCTTC	CASSLGTAGSGHGYTF
TRBD2	NA	TRBJ2-7	TRBV11-2	TGTGCCAGCAGCTTCCCCAGCGGGACGACCTACGAGCAGTACTTC	CASSFPSGTTYEQYF
TRBD1	NA	TRBJ2-1	TRBV5-5	TGTGCCAGCAGTCCGACAGGGTGGGGGTCCTACAATGAGCAGTTCTTC	CASSPTGWGSYNEQFF
NA	NA	TRBJ2-3	TRBV27	TGTGCCAGCTCAGAGCGGGCAGATACGCAGTATTTT	CASSERADTQYF
NA	NA	TRBJ2-5	TRBV5-1	TGCGCCAGCAGCTTAAGGCTAGCAACCGAGACCCAGTACTTC	CASSLRLATETQYF
TRBD1	few	TRBJ2-7	TRBV7-2	TGTGCCAGCAGCTTAGAGGGGGACAGCTCCTACGAGCAGTACTTC	CASSLEGDSSYEQYF
NA	NA	TRBJ2-7	TRBV5-1	TGCGCCAGCAGCCGGTTTGGGGGGGCCGCCTACGAGCAGTACTTC	CASSRFGGAAYEQYF
TRBD2	NA	TRBJ2-1	TRBV5-8	TGTGCCAGCAGCTTGTGGCCCCCTCTAGCGGGAGGAAGTGAGCAGTTCTTC	CASSLWPPLAGGSEQFF
NA	NA	TRBJ2-7	TRBV4-3	TGCGCCAGCAGCCAAGGGAGGGTTAGCTCCTACGAGCAGTACTTC	CASSQGRVSSYEQYF
TRBD2	NA	TRBJ2-3	TRBV11-3	TGTGCCAGCAGCGAGGGGACTAGCGGGGGCACAGATACGCAGTATTTT	CASSEGTSGGTDTQYF
NA	NA	TRBJ1-5	TRBV27	TGTGCCAGCAGTTTGGGGCGCAATCAGCCCCAGCATTTT	CASSLGRNQPQHF
TRBD1	NA	TRBJ2-7	TRBV27	TGTGCCAGCAGTCCCCGGGACAGGGACTACGAGCAGTACTTC	CASSPRDRDYEQYF
NA	NA	TRBJ2-7	TRBV28	TGTGCCAGCAGTCTCCTCACCTCAGGGTCCTACGAGCAGTACTTC	CASSLLTSGSYEQYF
TRBD2	NA	TRBJ2-7	TRBV19	TGTGCCAGTAGTCCCCCGGGACTATATTACGAGCAGTACTTC	CASSPPGLYYEQYF
NA	NA	TRBJ1-1	TRBV27	TGTGCCAGCAGTTTGTGGATGACAGGGAACACTGAAGCTTTCTTT	CASSLWMTGNTEAFF
NA	NA	TRBJ1-5	TRBV9	TGTGCCAGCAGCACTACAGGAGATAGCAATCAGCCCCAGCATTTT	CASSTTGDSNQPQHF
NA	NA	TRBJ2-7	TRBV4-1	TGCGCCAGCAGCCCCGGATGGGACACCTCCTACGAGCAGTACTTC	CASSPGWDTSYEQYF
NA	NA	TRBJ2-7	TRBV7-9	TGTGCCAGCAGCTTAGTACTAGGAGGCAGGAGATCCTACGAGCAGTACTTC	CASSLVLGGRRSYEQYF
NA	NA	TRBJ1-4	TRBV7-9	TGTGCCAGCAGCCCCCCCCTGCTGGGGAATGAAAAACTGTTTTTT	CASSPPLLGNEKLFF
TRBD2	NA	TRBJ2-3	TRBV19	TGTGCCAGTTCTAGCGGGATCTCAGATACGCAGTATTTT	CASSSGISDTQYF
NA	NA	TRBJ2-3	TRBV18	TGTGCCAGCTCACTAGGAGCGGCAGGTACAGATACGCAGTATTTT	CASSLGAAGTDTQYF
NA	NA	TRBJ1-2	TRBV5-6	TGTGCCAGCAGCGGGAGGGAACCTTATGGCTACACCTTC	CASSGREPYGYTF
NA	NA	TRBJ1-1	TRBV29-1	TGCAGCGTGCTACTTCTCATGAACACTGAAGCTTTCTTT	CSVLLLMNTEAFF
NA	NA	TRBJ2-7	TRBV11-2	TGTGCCAGCAGCCTGTCGGTCAGGGTGTCCTACGAGCAGTACTTC	CASSLSVRVSYEQYF
NA	NA	TRBJ2-7	TRBV27	TGTGCCAGCAGTTTATCGAGGACAGAGAGTTCCTCCTACGAGCAGTACTTC	CASSLSRTESSSYEQYF
NA	NA	TRBJ2-7	TRBV28	TGTGCCAGCAGTTTCCGACAGATGGTAGACGAGCAGTACTTC	CASSFRQMVDEQYF
NA	NA	TRBJ2-5	TRBV11-2	TGTGCCAGCAGCTCGACCCTTTGGGAGACCCAGTACTTC	CASSSTLWETQYF
NA	NA	TRBJ1-2	TRBV30	TGTGCCTGGAGTCTAGGCTCTAACTATGGCTACACCTTC	CAWSLGSNYGYTF
NA	NA	TRBJ2-7	TRBV2	TGTGCCAGCAGTGTACCCCCGGGGGCCCTCTCCTACGAGCAGTACTTC	CASSVPPGALSYEQYF
NA	NA	TRBJ1-3	TRBV4-1	TGCGCCAGCAGGCCGGGACTGAGCTCTGGAAACACCATATATTTT	CASRPGLSSGNTIYF
NA	once	TRBJ2-7	TRBV28	TGTGCCAGCAGTCAAAACCAGGGTTCGTCCTACGAGCAGTACTTC	CASSQNQGSSYEQYF
NA	NA	TRBJ2-7	TRBV9	TGTGCCAGCAGTCTGGGACCGACCTACGAGCAGTACTTC	CASSLGPTYEQYF
TRBD1	NA	TRBJ2-7	TRBV5-1	TGCGCCAGCAGCTTAGGGACAGGCCGTTACTACGAGCAGTACTTC	CASSLGTGRYYEQYF
TRBD2	once	TRBJ2-1	TRBV27	TGTGCCAGCAGTCACCGACTAGCGGGGCCGTACAATGAGCAGTTCTTC	CASSHRLAGPYNEQFF
NA	NA	TRBJ2-7	TRBV7-9	TGTGCCAGCAGTTCCCCCTCCGGAGAGCAGTACTTC	CASSSPSGEQYF
NA	NA	TRBJ1-1	TRBV7-2	TGTGCCAGCAGCTTAGCAGCTATGAACACTGAAGCTTTCTTT	CASSLAAMNTEAFF
NA	NA	TRBJ2-7	TRBV6-1	TGTGCCAGCAGTAGGACGGACGAAGCAGCCGAGCAGTACTTC	CASSRTDEAAEQYF